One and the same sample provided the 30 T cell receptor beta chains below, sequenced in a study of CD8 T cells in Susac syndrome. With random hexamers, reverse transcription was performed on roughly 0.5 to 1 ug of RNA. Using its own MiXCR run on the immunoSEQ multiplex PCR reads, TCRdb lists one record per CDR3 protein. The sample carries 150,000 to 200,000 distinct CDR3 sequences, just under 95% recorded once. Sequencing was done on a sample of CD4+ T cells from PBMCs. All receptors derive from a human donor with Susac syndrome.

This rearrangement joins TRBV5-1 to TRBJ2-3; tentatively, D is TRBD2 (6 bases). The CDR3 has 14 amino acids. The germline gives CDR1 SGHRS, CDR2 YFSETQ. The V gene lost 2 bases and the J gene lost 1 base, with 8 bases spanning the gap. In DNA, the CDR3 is TGCGCCAGCAGCTTCGGGGGTGGCACAGATACGCAGTATTTT. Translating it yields CASSFGGGTDTQYF.

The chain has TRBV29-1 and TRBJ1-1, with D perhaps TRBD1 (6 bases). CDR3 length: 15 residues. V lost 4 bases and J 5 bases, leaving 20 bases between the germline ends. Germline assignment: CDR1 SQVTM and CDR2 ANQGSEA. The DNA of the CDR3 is TGCAGCGTTGGCCCGATGGGGGGGCGAGGGACTGAAGCTTTCTTT. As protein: CSVGPMGGRGTEAFF. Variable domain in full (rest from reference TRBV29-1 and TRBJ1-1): SAVISQKPSRDICQRGTSLTIQCQVDSQVTMMFWYRQQPGQSLTLIATANQGSEATYESGFVIDKFPISRPNLTFSTLTVSNMSPEDSSIYLCSVGPMGGRGTEAFFGQGTRLTVV.

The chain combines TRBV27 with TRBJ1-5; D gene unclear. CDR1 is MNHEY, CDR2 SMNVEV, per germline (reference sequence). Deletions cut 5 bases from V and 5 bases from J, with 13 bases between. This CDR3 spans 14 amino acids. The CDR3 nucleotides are TGTGCCAGCAGTGCTGCCGGGATGGATCAGCCCCAGCATTTT. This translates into CASSAAGMDQPQHF.

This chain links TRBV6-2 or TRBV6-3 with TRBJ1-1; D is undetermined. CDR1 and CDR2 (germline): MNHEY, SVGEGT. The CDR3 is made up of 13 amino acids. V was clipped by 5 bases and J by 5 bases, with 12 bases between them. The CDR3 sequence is CASSVRMRTEAFF. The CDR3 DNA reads TGTGCCAGCAGTGTACGGATGCGGACTGAAGCTTTCTTT.

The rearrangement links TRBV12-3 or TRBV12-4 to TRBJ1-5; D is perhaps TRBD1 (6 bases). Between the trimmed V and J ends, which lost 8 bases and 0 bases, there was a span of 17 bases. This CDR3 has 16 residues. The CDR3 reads CASGQDTGYSNQPQHF. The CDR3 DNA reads TGTGCCAGCGGACAAGACACAGGGTATAGCAATCAGCCCCAGCATTTT.

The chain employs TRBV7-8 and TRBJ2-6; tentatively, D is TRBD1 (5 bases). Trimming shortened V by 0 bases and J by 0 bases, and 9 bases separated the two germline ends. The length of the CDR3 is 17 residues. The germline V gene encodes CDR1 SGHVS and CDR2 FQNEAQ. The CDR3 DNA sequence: TGTGCCAGCAGCTTAGCCCCAGGGTACTCTGGGGCCAACGTCCTGACTTTC. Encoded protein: CASSLAPGYSGANVLTF.

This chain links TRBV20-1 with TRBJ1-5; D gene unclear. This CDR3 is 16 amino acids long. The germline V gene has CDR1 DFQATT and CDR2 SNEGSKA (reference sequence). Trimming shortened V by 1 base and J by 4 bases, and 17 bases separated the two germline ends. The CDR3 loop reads CSARVQVQTGNQPQHF. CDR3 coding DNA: TGCAGTGCTAGAGTTCAGGTCCAAACTGGGAATCAGCCCCAGCATTTT.

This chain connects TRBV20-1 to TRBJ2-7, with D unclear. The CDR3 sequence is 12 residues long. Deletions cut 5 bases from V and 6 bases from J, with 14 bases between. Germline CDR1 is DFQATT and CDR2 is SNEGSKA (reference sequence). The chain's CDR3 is CSAPTSVREQYF. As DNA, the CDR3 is TGCAGTGCTCCCACGTCTGTGCGCGAGCAGTACTTC.

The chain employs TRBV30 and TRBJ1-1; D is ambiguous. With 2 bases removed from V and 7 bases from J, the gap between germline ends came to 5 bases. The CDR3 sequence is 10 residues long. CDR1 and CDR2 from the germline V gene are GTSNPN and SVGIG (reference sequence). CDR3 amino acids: CAWSTIEAFF. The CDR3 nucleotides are TGTGCCTGGAGTACGATTGAAGCTTTCTTT.

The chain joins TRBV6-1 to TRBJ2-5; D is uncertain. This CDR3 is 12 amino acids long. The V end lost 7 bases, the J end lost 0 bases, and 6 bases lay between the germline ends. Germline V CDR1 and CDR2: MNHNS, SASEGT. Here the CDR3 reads CASTANQETQYF. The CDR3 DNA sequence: TGTGCCAGCACGGCAAACCAAGAGACCCAGTACTTC.

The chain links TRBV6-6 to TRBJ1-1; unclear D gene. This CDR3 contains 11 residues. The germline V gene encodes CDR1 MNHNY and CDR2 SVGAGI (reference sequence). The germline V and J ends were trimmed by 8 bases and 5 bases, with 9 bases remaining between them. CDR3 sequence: CASQLSTEAFF. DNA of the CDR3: TGTGCCAGCCAGCTCTCAACTGAAGCTTTCTTT.

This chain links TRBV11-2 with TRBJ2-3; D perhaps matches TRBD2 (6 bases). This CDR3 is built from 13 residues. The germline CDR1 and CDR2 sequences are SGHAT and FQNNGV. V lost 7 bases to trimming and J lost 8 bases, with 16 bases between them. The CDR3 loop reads CASTQRAGTTQYF. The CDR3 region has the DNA TGTGCCAGCACCCAGCGGGCAGGGACTACGCAGTATTTT.

CDR3 DNA: TGTGCCAGCAGCCCCTCGACACCCCGGGGGCTCTATGGCTACACCTTC. It yields the protein CASSPSTPRGLYGYTF. The V and J genes are TRBV7-8 and TRBJ1-2; the D gene is possibly TRBD1 (6 bases). This CDR3 has 16 amino acids. Looked up from germline, CDR1 is SGHVS and CDR2 is FQNEAQ. V shed 5 bases and J shed 4 bases, with 20 bases lying between them.

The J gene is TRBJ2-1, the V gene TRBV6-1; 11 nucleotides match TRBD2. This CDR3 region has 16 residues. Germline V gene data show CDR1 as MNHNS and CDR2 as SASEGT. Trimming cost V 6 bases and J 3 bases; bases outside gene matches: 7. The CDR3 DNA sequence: TGTGCCAGCAGAACCCGGACTAGCGGGTACTACAATGAGCAGTTCTTC. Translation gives CASRTRTSGYYNEQFF.

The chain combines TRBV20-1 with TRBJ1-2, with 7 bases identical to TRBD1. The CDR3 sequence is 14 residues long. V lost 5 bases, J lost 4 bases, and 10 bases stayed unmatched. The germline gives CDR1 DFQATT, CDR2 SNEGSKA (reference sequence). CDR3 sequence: CSAPASGTAYGYTF. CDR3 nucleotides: TGCAGTGCTCCGGCTTCCGGGACAGCCTATGGCTACACCTTC.

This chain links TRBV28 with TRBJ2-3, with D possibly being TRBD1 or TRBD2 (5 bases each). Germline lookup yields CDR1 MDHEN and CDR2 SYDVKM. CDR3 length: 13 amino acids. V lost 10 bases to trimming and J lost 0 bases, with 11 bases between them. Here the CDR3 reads CATTRDSTDTQYF. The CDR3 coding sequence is TGTGCCACCACCCGGGACAGCACAGATACGCAGTATTTT.

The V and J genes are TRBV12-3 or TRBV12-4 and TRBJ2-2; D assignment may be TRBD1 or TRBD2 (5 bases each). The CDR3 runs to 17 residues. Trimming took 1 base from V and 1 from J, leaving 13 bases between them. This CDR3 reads CASSLVPGTGNTGELFF. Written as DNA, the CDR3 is TGTGCCAGCAGTTTAGTCCCGGGGACGGGGAACACCGGGGAGCTGTTTTTT.

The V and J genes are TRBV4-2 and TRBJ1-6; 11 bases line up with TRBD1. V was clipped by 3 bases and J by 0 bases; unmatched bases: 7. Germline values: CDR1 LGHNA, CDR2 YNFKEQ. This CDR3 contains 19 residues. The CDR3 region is CASSHPKGTGGSYNSPLHF. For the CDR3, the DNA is TGTGCCAGCAGCCACCCCAAGGGGACAGGGGGCTCCTATAATTCACCCCTCCACTTT.

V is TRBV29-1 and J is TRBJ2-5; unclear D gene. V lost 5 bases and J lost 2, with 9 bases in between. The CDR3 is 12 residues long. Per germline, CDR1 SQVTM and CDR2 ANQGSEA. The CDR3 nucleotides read TGCAGCGTTTTTTCAAGTCAAGAGACCCAGTACTTC. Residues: CSVFSSQETQYF.

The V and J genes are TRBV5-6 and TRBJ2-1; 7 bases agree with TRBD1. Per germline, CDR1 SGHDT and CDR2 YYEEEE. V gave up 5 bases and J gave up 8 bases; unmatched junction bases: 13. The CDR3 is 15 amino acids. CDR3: CASSSGTDWVYEQFF. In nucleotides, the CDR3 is TGTGCCAGCAGTTCCGGGACAGATTGGGTCTATGAGCAGTTCTTC.

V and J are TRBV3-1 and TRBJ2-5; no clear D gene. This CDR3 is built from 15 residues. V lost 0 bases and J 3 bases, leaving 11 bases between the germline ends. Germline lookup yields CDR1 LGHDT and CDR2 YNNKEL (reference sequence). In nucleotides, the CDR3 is TGTGCCAGCAGCCAAGATATTGGCAGCGAAGAGACCCAGTACTTC. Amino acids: CASSQDIGSEETQYF.

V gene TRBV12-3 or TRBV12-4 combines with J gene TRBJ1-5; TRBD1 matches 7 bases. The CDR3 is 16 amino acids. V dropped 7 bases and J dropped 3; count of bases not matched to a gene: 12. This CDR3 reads CASTSDREDYNQPQHF. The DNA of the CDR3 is TGTGCCAGCACCAGCGACAGGGAGGATTACAATCAGCCCCAGCATTTT.

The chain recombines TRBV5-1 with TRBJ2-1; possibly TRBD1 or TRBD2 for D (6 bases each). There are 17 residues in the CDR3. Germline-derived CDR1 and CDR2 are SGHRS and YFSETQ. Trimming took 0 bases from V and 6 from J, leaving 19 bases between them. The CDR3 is CASSLGYRGPGTNEQFF. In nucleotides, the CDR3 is TGCGCCAGCAGCTTGGGTTATCGGGGGCCGGGTACCAATGAGCAGTTCTTC.

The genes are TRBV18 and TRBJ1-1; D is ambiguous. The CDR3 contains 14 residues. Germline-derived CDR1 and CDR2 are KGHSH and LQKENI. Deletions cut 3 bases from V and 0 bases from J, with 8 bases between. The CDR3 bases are TGTGCCAGCTCACCTCTCCGCATGAACACTGAAGCTTTCTTT. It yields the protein CASSPLRMNTEAFF.

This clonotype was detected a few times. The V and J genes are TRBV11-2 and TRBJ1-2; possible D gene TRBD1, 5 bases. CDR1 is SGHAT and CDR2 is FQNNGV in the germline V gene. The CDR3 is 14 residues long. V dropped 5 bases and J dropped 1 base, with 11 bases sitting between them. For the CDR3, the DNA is TGTGCCAGCAGCCTCGGGGGGAATAACTATGGCTACACCTTC. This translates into CASSLGGNNYGYTF.

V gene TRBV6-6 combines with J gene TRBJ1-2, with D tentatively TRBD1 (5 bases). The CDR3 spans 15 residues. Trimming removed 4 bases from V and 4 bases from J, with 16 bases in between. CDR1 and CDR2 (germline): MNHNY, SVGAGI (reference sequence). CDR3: CASSFREARGYGYTF. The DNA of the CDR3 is TGTGCCAGCAGTTTTCGAGAGGCGAGGGGCTATGGCTACACCTTC.

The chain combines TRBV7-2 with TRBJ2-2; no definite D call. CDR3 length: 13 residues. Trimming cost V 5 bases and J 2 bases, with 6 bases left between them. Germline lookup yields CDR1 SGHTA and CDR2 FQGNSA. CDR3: CASSTYNTGELFF. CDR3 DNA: TGTGCCAGCAGCACCTACAACACCGGGGAGCTGTTTTTT.

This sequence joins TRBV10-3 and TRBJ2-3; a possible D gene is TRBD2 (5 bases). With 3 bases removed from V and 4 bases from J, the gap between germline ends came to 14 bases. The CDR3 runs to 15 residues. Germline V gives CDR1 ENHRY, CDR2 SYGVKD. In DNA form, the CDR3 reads TGTGCCATCAGTGACCCGAGGGCGCGGGCAGATACGCAGTATTTT. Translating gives CAISDPRARADTQYF.

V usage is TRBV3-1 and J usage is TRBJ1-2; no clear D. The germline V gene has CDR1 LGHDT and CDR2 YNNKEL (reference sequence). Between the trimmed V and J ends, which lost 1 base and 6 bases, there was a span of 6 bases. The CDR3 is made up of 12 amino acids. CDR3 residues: CASSQGANGYTF. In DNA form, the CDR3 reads TGTGCCAGCAGCCAAGGGGCGAATGGCTACACCTTC.

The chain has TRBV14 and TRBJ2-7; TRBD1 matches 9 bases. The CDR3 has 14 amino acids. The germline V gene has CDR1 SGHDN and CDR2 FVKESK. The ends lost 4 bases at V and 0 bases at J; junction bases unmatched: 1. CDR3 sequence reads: CASSPTGGSYEQYF. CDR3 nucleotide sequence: TGTGCCAGCAGCCCGACAGGGGGCTCCTACGAGCAGTACTTC.